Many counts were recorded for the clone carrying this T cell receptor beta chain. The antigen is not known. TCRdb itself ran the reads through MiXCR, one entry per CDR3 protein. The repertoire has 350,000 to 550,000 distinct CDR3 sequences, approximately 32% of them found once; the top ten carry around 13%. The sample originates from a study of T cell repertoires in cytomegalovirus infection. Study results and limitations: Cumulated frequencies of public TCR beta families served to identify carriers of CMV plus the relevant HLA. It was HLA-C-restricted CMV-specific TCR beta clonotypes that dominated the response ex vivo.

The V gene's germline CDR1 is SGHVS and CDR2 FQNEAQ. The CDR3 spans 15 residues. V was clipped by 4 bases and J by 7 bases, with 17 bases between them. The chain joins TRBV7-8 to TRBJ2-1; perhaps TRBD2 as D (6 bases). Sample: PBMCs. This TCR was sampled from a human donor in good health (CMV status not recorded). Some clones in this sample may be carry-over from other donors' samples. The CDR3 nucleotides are TGTGCCAGCAGCTCGGGACTCCCGGTCCTAAATGAGCAGTTCTTC. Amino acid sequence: CASSSGLPVLNEQFF. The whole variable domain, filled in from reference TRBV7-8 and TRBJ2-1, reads GAGVSQSPRYKVAKRGQDVALRCDPISGHVSLFWYQQALGQGPEFLTYFQNEAQLDKSGLPSDRFFAERPEGSVSTLKIQRTQQEDSAVYLCASSSGLPVLNEQFFGPGTRLTVL.